The 9 T cell receptor beta chains below were found in one sample sequenced in a study of blood T cell repertoires in COVID-19 (dated by TCRdb to 2020 to 2021). The library was produced with the immunoSEQ multiplex PCR assay. As stored in TCRdb, this immuneACCESS dataset retains in-frame rearrangements with V and J assigned. A fraction of the clones does not appear; measured against another copy, unresolved V genes explain less than half of the discrepancy, and the remainder lacks a known reason. This sample is represented by 180,000 or so clones; about 90% of them were singletons. Around 1.2% of the sample lies in the top ten. Sequencing was done on a sample of PBMCs or T cells enriched from blood (not recorded which). The receptors were gathered from a human donor with acute COVID-19. The donor label of this sample is uncertain.

The chain links TRBV13 to TRBJ2-3; TRBD2 agrees at 14 bases. Germline CDR1 and CDR2: PRHDT and FYEKMQ (reference sequence). Trimming at V came to 3 bases and at J to 5 bases, leaving 4 bases not matched to a gene. This CDR3 spans 16 amino acids. The CDR3 reads CASSLTSGGVGDTQYF. DNA of the CDR3: TGTGCCAGCAGCTTGACTAGCGGGGGGGTTGGAGATACGCAGTATTTT.

This chain uses TRBV27 with TRBJ2-7, with TRBD2 as a possible D gene (5 bases). Germline CDR1 MNHEY, CDR2 SMNVEV (reference sequence). The CDR3 runs to 16 residues. The V end was cut by 6 bases, the J end by 0 bases, with 18 bases between. CDR3 sequence (DNA): TGTGCCAGCAGCTCACGGCCACCGGGATACTCCTACGAGCAGTACTTC. Protein product: CASSSRPPGYSYEQYF.

The chain is built from TRBV30 and TRBJ1-1; D is unresolved. V was shortened by 6 bases and J by 2 bases, with 16 bases between the two germline ends. From germline, CDR1 is GTSNPN and CDR2 SVGIG (reference sequence). The CDR3 covers 14 residues. CDR3 sequence: CACAKGRSNTEAFF. The CDR3 DNA reads as TGTGCCTGCGCGAAAGGGAGGTCTAACACTGAAGCTTTCTTT.

The chain uses TRBV3-1 (or the pseudogene TRBV3-2) and TRBJ2-1, with D possibly being TRBD2 (6 bases). V was shortened by 0 bases and J by 13 bases, with 7 bases between the two germline ends. This CDR3 contains 11 residues. Germline loops: CDR1 LGHDT, CDR2 YNNKEL (reference sequence). CDR3 residues: CASSQERGQFF. CDR3 DNA: TGTGCCAGCAGCCAAGAGCGGGGCCAGTTCTTC.

The table lists this clone with a count of one. The chain is built from TRBV9 and TRBJ1-4, with 7 bases matching TRBD1. Trimming cost V 0 bases and J 7 bases; bases outside gene matches: 6. CDR3 length: 15 amino acids. Germline CDR1 reads SGDLS; CDR2 reads YYNGEE. CDR3 coding DNA: TGTGCCAGCAGCGTAGGAGGGGGCAATATTGAAAAACTGTTTTTT. It translates to CASSVGGGNIEKLFF.

To note about this clone: This sample also contains other DNA sequences that code for the same CDR3. V is TRBV10-3 and J is TRBJ1-5; no firm D call. Germline values: CDR1 ENHRY, CDR2 SYGVKD. The CDR3 loop spans 13 amino acids. Between the trimmed V and J ends, which lost 0 bases and 7 bases, there was a span of 7 bases. The CDR3 reads CAISESTGQPQHF. Here the CDR3 DNA reads TGTGCCATCAGTGAGTCGACCGGGCAGCCCCAGCATTTT.

The chain carries TRBV7-2 and TRBJ1-2; no reliable D call. This CDR3 spans 15 amino acids. The V gene's germline CDR1 is SGHTA and CDR2 FQGNSA. The V and J ends lost 3 bases and 1 base respectively, with 12 bases between them. Here the CDR3 DNA reads TGTGCCAGCAGCTTGGCGCGGGGATTTAACTATGGCTACACCTTC. This codes for CASSLARGFNYGYTF.

This sequence joins TRBV7-3 and TRBJ1-4; D not resolved. The CDR3 has 18 amino acids. Germline CDR1 reads SGHTA; CDR2 reads FQGTGA. Trimming cost V 1 base and J 6 bases, with 21 bases left between them. The CDR3 loop is CASSLRLGGWKSDEKLFF. In DNA, the CDR3 is TGTGCCAGCAGCTTAAGACTAGGTGGTTGGAAGAGCGATGAAAAACTGTTTTTT.

This clone was seen only once. The rearrangement links TRBV27 to TRBJ2-7; possible D gene TRBD2, 5 bases. Between the trimmed V and J ends, which lost 4 bases and 2 bases, there was a span of 12 bases. Germline-derived CDR1 and CDR2 are MNHEY and SMNVEV (reference sequence). The CDR3 has 14 residues. The CDR3 here is CASSSLGLTYEQYF. The DNA of the CDR3 is TGTGCCAGCAGTTCCCTCGGACTGACCTACGAGCAGTACTTC.